The entry below describes one T cell receptor (beta chain). This sample is part of a study of T cells in tuberculosis. Across the whole study: T cells were selected with CD1B tetramers loaded with glucose monomycolate.

Chain pairing is unknown; alpha and beta were sequenced separately. Here immunoSEQ multiplex PCR was the method, and the copy in TCRdb shows in-frame clones only, minus some. Seen here are tens of thousands of clones, roughly 93% observed once, and the top ten hold 1.5% to 2%. Sorting used thawed, overnight-rested PBMC stained with anti-CD3, a viability dye and GMM-loaded CD1B tetramer. C32 glucose monomycolate from Rhodococcus equi was loaded onto the CD1B tetramers. Each donor contributed roughly 91,000 sorted tetramer-negative cells. The CDR3 loop spans 13 amino acids. The germline V gene has CDR1 MNHEY and CDR2 SVGAGI. The V gene end was trimmed by 6 bases and the J gene end by 6 bases; junction bases not matched to a gene: 6. Regarding the study as a whole: Some low-affinity tetramer-binding T cells may be absent from this sample.

The sample taken for sequencing was CD1b-GMM tetramer-negative cells sorted from PBMCs. This chain connects TRBV6-5 to TRBJ2-7; TRBD1 aligns across 9 bases. The source is an adult woman with latent tuberculosis. For the CDR3, the DNA is TGTGCCAGCAGGCCGGACAGGGGTGGCGAGCAGTACTTC. Its protein product is CASRPDRGGEQYF.